What follows are 9 T cell receptor beta chains derived from one specimen sequenced in a study of blood T cell repertoires in COVID-19. Measured with immunoSEQ multiplex PCR; TCRdb has only the in-frame clones, and not every one. This table has roughly 250,000 clones, approximately 79% appearing once. The source material was peripheral blood. All receptors derive from a woman aged 35 to 49 with active or convalescent COVID-19.

Notes on this clone: The same CDR3 arises from other DNA sequences in this sample as well. This chain links TRBV5-1 with TRBJ2-3; 8 bases are a match to TRBD2. The CDR3 sequence is 12 residues long. V was clipped by 4 bases and J by 6 bases; unmatched bases: 1. In germline, CDR1 is SGHRS, CDR2 YFSETQ. CDR3 residues: CASSPGGDTQYF. The CDR3 nucleotides are TGCGCCAGCAGCCCGGGGGGGGATACGCAGTATTTT.

The genes are TRBV5-5 and TRBJ1-5; D is ambiguous. V was cut by 4 bases and J by 0 bases, with 20 bases left in between. The CDR3 has 18 amino acids. Germline CDR1 SGHKS, CDR2 YYEKEE (reference sequence). The CDR3 DNA is TGTGCCAGCAGCGTCGGGTCCTCTTTAATATTTAGCAATCAGCCCCAGCATTTT. Translation gives CASSVGSSLIFSNQPQHF.

This clone was counted between two and nine times. CDR3 region: CASRQDSVSGNTIYF. Written as DNA, the CDR3 is TGTGCCAGCAGGCAAGACAGCGTCTCTGGAAACACCATATATTTT. The chain carries TRBV6-5 and TRBJ1-3; possibly TRBD1 for D (5 bases). Germline V gene lookup returns CDR1 MNHEY and CDR2 SVGAGI. This CDR3 has 15 amino acids. Trimming removed 6 bases at V and 0 bases at J, with 12 bases between.

About this clone: This sample includes further DNA sequences coding for the same CDR3. The chain joins TRBV3-1 (or the pseudogene TRBV3-2) to TRBJ1-1; 8 bases are a match to TRBD1. The CDR3 is 13 residues long. CDR1 and CDR2 (germline): LGHDT, YNNKEL (reference sequence). V lost 4 bases to trimming and J lost 5 bases; unmatched junction nucleotides: 3. CDR3 in DNA: TGTGCCAGCAGCCGTACAGGGGGGACTGAAGCTTTCTTT. Translation gives CASSRTGGTEAFF.

The table lists this clone with a count of one. The junction does not match germline at one end; this may be a read error. The chain couples TRBV7-3 to TRBJ2-1, with 7 bases identical to TRBD2. CDR1 is SGHTA, CDR2 FQGTGA, per germline. The CDR3 extends over 14 amino acids. The CDR3 sequence: CASGRDYSDNEQFF. In DNA, the CDR3 is TGTGCCAGCGGCCGGGACTACTCCGACAATGAGCAGTTCTTC.

This chain uses TRBV9 with TRBJ2-3, with D perhaps matching TRBD1 (5 bases). This CDR3 comprises 14 residues. The V and J ends lost 1 base and 6 bases respectively, with 12 bases between them. Germline V gives CDR1 SGDLS, CDR2 YYNGEE. The CDR3 nucleotides read TGTGCCAGCAGCGTACAACAGGCTTGGGATACGCAGTATTTT. This sequence encodes CASSVQQAWDTQYF.

V usage is TRBV4-1 and J usage is TRBJ2-1; 15 bases map to TRBD2. There are 18 residues in the CDR3. The ends lost 5 bases at V and 1 base at J; junction bases unmatched: 6. Germline V CDR1 and CDR2: MGHRA, YSYEKL. CDR3 nucleotide sequence: TGCGCCAGCAGCTCGCGGACTAGCGGGGGGGCATCCTACAATGAGCAGTTCTTC. Translation gives CASSSRTSGGASYNEQFF.

The V gene is TRBV6-5, the J gene TRBJ2-1; TRBD2 agrees at 13 bases. The CDR3 runs 16 residues. Germline lookup yields CDR1 MNHEY and CDR2 SVGAGI. V shed 2 bases, J shed 5 bases, and the junction held 3 bases outside the gene matches. In DNA form, the CDR3 reads TGTGCCAGCAGTTACAGACTAGCGGGGGGAGACAATGAGCAGTTCTTC. It specifies CASSYRLAGGDNEQFF.

V gene TRBV6-4 combines with J gene TRBJ2-3; D is uncertain. CDR3 length: 16 amino acids. The ends were cut back, 3 bases at V and 0 bases at J, with 13 bases in the middle. CDR1 and CDR2 (germline): MRHNA, SNTAGT. This chain's CDR3 is CASSDVASRSTDTQYF. In DNA form, the CDR3 reads TGTGCCAGCAGTGATGTAGCAAGCCGAAGCACAGATACGCAGTATTTT.